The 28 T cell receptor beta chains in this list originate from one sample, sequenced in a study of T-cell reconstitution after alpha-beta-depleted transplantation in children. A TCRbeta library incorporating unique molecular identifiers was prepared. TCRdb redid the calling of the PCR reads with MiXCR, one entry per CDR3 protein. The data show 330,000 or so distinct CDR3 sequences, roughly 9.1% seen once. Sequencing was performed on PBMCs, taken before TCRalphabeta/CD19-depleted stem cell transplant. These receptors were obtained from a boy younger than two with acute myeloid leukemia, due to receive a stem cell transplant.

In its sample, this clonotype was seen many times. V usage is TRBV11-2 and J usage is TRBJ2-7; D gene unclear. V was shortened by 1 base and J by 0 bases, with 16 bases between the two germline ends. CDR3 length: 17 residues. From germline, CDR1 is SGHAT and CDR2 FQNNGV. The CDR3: CASSLGNSRLSSYEQYF. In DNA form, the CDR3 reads TGTGCCAGCAGCTTAGGAAACAGCAGACTTAGCTCCTACGAGCAGTACTTC.

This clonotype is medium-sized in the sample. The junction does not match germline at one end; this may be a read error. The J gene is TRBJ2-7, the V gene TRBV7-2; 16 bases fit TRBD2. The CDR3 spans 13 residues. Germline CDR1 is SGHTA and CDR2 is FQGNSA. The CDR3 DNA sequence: TGTGCCAGCAGCCCGGGACTAGCGGGAGGGCCGGACTTC. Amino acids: CASSPGLAGGPDF.

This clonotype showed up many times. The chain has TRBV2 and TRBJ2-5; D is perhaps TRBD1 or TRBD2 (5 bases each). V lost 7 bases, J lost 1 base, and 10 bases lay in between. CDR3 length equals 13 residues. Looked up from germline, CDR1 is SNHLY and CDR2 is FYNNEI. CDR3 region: CASIGDGQETQYF. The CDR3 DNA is TGTGCCAGCATAGGGGACGGCCAAGAGACCCAGTACTTC. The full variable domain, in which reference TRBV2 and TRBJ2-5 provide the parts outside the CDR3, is EPEVTQTPSHQVTQMGQEVILRCVPISNHLYFYWYRQILGQKVEFLVSFYNNEISEKSEIFDDQFSVERPDGSNFTLKIRSTKLEDSAMYFCASIGDGQETQYFGPGTRLLVL.

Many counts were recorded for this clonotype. CDR3 sequence (DNA): TGCGCCAGCAGCTTAAAACCGGGACAGGGATTCGAGTCCACAGATACGCAGTATTTT. This translates into CASSLKPGQGFESTDTQYF. V gene TRBV5-1 combines with J gene TRBJ2-3, with 9 bases lining up with TRBD1. CDR3 length: 19 amino acids. Germline V gene sequence: CDR1 SGHRS, CDR2 YFSETQ. Unmatched junction bases numbered 15, after V lost 2 bases and J lost 2 bases.

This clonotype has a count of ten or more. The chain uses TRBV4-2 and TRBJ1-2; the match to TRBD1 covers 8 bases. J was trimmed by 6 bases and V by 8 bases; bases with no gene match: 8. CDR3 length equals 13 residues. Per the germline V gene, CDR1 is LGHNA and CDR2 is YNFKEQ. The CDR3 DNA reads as TGTGCCAGCGAACAGGACAGGGCGGATGGCTACACCTTC. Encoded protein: CASEQDRADGYTF.

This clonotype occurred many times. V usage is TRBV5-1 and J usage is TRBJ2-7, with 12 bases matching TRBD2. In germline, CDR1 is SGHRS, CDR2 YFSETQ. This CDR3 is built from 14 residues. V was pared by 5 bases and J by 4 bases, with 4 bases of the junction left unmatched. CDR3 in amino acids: CASRMGTSGYEQYF. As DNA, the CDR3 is TGCGCCAGCAGAATGGGGACTAGCGGGTACGAGCAGTACTTC.

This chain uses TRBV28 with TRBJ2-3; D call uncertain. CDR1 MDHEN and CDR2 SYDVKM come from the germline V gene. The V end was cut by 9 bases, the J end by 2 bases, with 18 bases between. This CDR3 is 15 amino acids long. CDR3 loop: CASHPQGVYTDTQYF. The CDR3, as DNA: TGTGCCAGTCACCCCCAAGGAGTCTACACAGATACGCAGTATTTT.

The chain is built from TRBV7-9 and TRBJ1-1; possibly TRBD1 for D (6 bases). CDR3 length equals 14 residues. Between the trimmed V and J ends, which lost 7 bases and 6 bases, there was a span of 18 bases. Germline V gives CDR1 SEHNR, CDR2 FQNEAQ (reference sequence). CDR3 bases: TGTGCCAGCACCCTAGAGGGCAGGGGCGCTGAAGCTTTCTTT. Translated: CASTLEGRGAEAFF. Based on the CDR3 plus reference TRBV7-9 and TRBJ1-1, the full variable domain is DTGVSQNPRHKITKRGQNVTFRCDPISEHNRLYWYRQTLGQGPEFLTYFQNEAQLEKSRLLSDRFSAERPKGSFSTLEIQRTEQGDSAMYLCASTLEGRGAEAFFGQGTRLTVV.

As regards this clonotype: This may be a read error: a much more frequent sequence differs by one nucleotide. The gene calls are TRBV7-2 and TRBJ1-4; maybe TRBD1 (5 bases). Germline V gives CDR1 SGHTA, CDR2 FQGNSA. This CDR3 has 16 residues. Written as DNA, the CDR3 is TGTCCCAGCAGCTTAGTAAGGGGCAGGGTTAATGAAAAACTGTTTTTT. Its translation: CPSSLVRGRVNEKLFF.

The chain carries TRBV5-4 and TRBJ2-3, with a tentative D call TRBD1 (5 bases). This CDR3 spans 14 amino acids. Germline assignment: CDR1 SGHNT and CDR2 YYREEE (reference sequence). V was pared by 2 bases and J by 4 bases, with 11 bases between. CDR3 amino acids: CASSFRQRPDTQYF. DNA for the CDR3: TGTGCCAGCAGCTTCAGACAGAGGCCAGATACGCAGTATTTT.

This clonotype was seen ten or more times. DNA for the CDR3: TGTGCCAGCAGCTTAATTACGGCTAACTCCTACGAGCAGTACTTC. Protein product: CASSLITANSYEQYF. The genes are TRBV7-9 and TRBJ2-7; D is unresolved. Between the trimmed V and J ends, which lost 2 bases and 0 bases, there was a span of 11 bases. Per germline, CDR1 SEHNR and CDR2 FQNEAQ (reference sequence). The CDR3 has 15 amino acids.

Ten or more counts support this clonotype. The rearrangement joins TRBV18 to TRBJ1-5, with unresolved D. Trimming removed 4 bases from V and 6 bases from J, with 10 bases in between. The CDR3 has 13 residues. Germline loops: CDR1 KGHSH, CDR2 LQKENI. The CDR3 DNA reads TGTGCCAGCTCACAGGGATCGGGTCAGCCCCAGCATTTT. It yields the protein CASSQGSGQPQHF.

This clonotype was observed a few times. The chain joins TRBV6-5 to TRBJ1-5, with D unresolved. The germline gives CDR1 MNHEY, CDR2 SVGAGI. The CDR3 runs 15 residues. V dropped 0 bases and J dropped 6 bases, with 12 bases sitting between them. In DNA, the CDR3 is TGTGCCAGCAGTTACTCGGTCCGGGTAGGTCAGCCCCAGCATTTT. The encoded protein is CASSYSVRVGQPQHF.

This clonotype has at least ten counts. The CDR3 here is CSVAGMRGTSTDTQYF. The CDR3 coding sequence is TGCAGCGTCGCGGGGATGCGGGGAACTAGCACAGATACGCAGTATTTT. This rearrangement joins TRBV29-1 to TRBJ2-3; D may be TRBD2 (6 bases). The CDR3 is 16 residues long. Germline V gene sequence: CDR1 SQVTM, CDR2 ANQGSEA. V lost 6 bases, J lost 0 bases, and 19 bases lay in between.

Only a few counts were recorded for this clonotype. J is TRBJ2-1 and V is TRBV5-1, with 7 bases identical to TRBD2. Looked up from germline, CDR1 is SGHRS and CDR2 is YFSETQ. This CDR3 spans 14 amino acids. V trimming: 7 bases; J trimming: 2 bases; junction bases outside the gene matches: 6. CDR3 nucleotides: TGCGCCAGCGGGCTAGCGGAAACCTACAATGAGCAGTTCTTC. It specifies CASGLAETYNEQFF. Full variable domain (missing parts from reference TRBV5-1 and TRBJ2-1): KAGVTQTPRYLIKTRGQQVTLSCSPISGHRSVSWYQQTPGQGLQFLFEYFSETQRNKGNFPGRFSGRQFSNSRSEMNVSTLELGDSALYLCASGLAETYNEQFFGPGTRLTVL.

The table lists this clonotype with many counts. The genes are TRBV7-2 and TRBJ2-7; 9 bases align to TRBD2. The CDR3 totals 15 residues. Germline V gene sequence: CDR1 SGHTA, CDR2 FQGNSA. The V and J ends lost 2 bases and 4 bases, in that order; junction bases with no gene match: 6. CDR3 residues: CASSLLSSGRYEQYF. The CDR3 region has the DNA TGTGCCAGCAGCTTACTTAGTAGCGGGAGATACGAGCAGTACTTC.

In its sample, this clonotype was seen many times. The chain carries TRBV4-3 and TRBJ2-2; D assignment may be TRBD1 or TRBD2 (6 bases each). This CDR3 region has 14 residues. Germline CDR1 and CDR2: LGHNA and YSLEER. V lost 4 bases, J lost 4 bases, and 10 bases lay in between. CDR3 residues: CASSRRDTTGELFF. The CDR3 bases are TGCGCCAGCAGCCGGCGGGACACCACCGGGGAGCTGTTTTTT.

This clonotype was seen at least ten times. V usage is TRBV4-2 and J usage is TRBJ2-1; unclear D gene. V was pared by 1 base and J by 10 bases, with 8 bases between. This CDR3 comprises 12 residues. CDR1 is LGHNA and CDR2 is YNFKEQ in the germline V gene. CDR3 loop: CASSQVSGEQFF. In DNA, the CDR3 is TGTGCCAGCAGCCAAGTGTCTGGGGAGCAGTTCTTC.

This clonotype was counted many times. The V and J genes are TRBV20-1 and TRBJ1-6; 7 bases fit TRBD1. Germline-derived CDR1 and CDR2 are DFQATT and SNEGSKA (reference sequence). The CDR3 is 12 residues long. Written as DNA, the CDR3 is TGCAGCGCGGGACAGCGAGTTAGTCCCCTCCACTTT. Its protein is CSAGQRVSPLHF.

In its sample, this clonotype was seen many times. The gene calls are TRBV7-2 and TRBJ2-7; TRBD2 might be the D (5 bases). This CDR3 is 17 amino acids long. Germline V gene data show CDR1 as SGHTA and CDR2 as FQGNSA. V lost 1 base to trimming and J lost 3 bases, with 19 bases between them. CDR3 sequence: CASSLGTGNMGYYEQYF. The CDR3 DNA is TGTGCCAGCAGCTTAGGGACTGGGAACATGGGATACTACGAGCAGTACTTC.

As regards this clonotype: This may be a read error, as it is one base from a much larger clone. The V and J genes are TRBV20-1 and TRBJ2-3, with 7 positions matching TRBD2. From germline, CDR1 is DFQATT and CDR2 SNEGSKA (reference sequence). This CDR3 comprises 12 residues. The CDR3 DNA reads TGCAGTGCTAGGACTAGCAGAGATACGCAGTATTTT. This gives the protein CSARTSRDTQYF.

CDR3 residues: CASSLRKQGAWGYTF. The CDR3 DNA sequence: TGTGCCAGCAGCTTAAGGAAACAGGGGGCTTGGGGCTACACCTTC. The chain has TRBV7-2 and TRBJ1-2; 9 bases map to TRBD1. J lost 8 bases, V lost 2 bases, and 9 bases had no gene match. The CDR3 sequence is 15 residues long. Germline lookup yields CDR1 SGHTA and CDR2 FQGNSA.

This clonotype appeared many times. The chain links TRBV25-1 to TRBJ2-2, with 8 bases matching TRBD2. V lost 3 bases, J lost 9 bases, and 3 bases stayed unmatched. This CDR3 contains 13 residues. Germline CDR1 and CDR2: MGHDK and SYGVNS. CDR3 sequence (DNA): TGTGCCAGCAGTGACCGGGAGGGCCGGGAGCTGTTTTTT. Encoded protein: CASSDREGRELFF. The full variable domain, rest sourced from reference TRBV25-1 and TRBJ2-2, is EADIYQTPRYLVIGTGKKITLECSQTMGHDKMYWYQQDPGMELHLIHYSYGVNSTEKGDLSSESTVSRIRTEHFPLTLESARPSHTSQYLCASSDREGRELFFGEGSRLTVL.

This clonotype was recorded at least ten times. This CDR3 is CASSPPDPLAKNIQYF. In nucleotides, the CDR3 is TGTGCCAGCTCACCACCGGATCCCTTAGCCAAAAACATTCAGTACTTC. V usage is TRBV18 and J usage is TRBJ2-4; no firm D call. The CDR3 spans 16 residues. V was clipped by 0 bases and J by 0 bases, with 9 bases between them. Per germline, CDR1 KGHSH and CDR2 LQKENI.

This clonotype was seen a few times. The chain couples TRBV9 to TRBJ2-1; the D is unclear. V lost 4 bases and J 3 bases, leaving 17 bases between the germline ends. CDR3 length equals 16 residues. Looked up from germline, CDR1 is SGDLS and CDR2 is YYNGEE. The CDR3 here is CASSLYSAGGYNEQFF. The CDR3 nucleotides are TGTGCCAGCAGCCTATACAGCGCCGGCGGCTACAATGAGCAGTTCTTC.

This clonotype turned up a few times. CDR3 region: CASSLDAGTSTYEQYF. The CDR3 coding sequence is TGCGCCAGCAGCTTGGATGCCGGGACTAGCACCTACGAGCAGTACTTC. The chain joins TRBV5-1 to TRBJ2-7; 9 bases are a match to TRBD2. Unmatched junction bases numbered 6, after V lost 0 bases and J lost 2 bases. This CDR3 is 16 amino acids long. CDR1 is SGHRS, CDR2 YFSETQ, per germline.

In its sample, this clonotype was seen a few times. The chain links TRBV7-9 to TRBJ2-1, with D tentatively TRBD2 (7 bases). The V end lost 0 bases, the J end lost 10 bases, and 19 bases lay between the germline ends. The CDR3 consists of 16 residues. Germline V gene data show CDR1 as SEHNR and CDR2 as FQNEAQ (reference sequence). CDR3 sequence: CASSLAGGPLNSEQFF. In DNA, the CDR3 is TGTGCCAGCAGCTTAGCGGGGGGGCCCCTCAATAGCGAGCAGTTCTTC.

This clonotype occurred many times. CDR3 sequence: CSVEAVGSRELFF. The CDR3 region has the DNA TGCAGCGTTGAAGCGGTCGGGTCAAGGGAGCTGTTTTTT. This chain joins TRBV29-1 and TRBJ2-2; unclear D gene. Germline CDR1 is SQVTM and CDR2 is ANQGSEA. V was trimmed by 1 base and J by 9 bases, leaving 12 bases between them. This CDR3 spans 13 amino acids.